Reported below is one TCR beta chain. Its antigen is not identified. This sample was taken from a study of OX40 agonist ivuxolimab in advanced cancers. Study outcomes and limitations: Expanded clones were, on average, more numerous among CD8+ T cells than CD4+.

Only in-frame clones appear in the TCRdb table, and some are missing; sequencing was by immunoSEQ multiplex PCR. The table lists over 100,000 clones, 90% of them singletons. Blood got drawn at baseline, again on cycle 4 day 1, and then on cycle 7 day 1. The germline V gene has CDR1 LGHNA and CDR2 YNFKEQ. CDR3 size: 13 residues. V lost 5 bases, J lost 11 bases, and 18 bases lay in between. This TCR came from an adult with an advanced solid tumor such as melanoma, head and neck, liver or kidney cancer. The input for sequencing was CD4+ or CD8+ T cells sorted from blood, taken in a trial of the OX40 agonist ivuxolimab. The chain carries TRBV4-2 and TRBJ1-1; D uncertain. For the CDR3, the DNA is TGTGCCAGCAGCTCCACTTCGACCCGTGTCGCTTTCTTT. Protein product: CASSSTSTRVAFF.